This is a list of T cell receptor beta chains from one sample in a study of OX40 agonist ivuxolimab in advanced cancers. Libraries were prepared by immunoSEQ multiplex PCR; TCRdb keeps only in-frame clonotypes and omits some of them. The table records roughly 70,000 clones, 75% to 90% of them present only once. The specimen was CD4+ or CD8+ T cells sorted from blood, collected in a trial of the OX40 agonist ivuxolimab. The source of these receptors is an adult with an advanced solid tumor such as melanoma, head and neck, liver or kidney cancer. CDR3s include the opening cysteine and the closing phenylalanine or tryptophan. Each record gives: V gene, D gene, CDR3 length, J gene, clone size, CDR3 DNA, CDR3 protein. A D gene is named only where the DNA matches it firmly. Size is stated for part of the rows, as once, few or many counts, or as a class when the clone is expanded.

v_gene: TRBV5-5
d_gene: -
len: 11
j_gene: TRBJ2-7
abundance: -
CDR3nt: TGTGCCAGCAGCGGCAACTACGAGCAGTACTTC
CDR3aa: CASSGNYEQYF

v_gene: TRBV6-5
d_gene: -
len: 12
j_gene: TRBJ2-3
abundance: -
CDR3nt: TGTGCCACGGGGAGAAGCACAGATACGCAGTATTTT
CDR3aa: CATGRSTDTQYF

v_gene: TRBV12-5
d_gene: -
len: 13
j_gene: TRBJ2-1
abundance: -
CDR3nt: TGTGCTAGTGGTACCACGGTCGGCAATGAGCAGTTCTTC
CDR3aa: CASGTTVGNEQFF

v_gene: TRBV5-1
d_gene: -
len: 11
j_gene: TRBJ2-7
abundance: once
CDR3nt: TGCGCCAGCAGCCGCTCCTACGAGCAGTACTTC
CDR3aa: CASSRSYEQYF

v_gene: TRBV5-1
d_gene: TRBD2
len: 15
j_gene: TRBJ2-5
abundance: -
CDR3nt: TGCGCCAGCAGCCCTGGGACTAGCGGGGAAGAGACCCAGTACTTC
CDR3aa: CASSPGTSGEETQYF

v_gene: TRBV30
d_gene: -
len: 14
j_gene: TRBJ1-1
abundance: -
CDR3nt: TGTGCCTGGAGTGCTTGGACGGGGAACACTGAAGCTTTCTTT
CDR3aa: CAWSAWTGNTEAFF

v_gene: TRBV5-4
d_gene: -
len: 17
j_gene: TRBJ2-1
abundance: -
CDR3nt: TGTGCCAGCAGCTTGACGGAAGGCCTTAGCTCCTACAATGAGCAGTTCTTC
CDR3aa: CASSLTEGLSSYNEQFF

v_gene: TRBV5-8
d_gene: -
len: 12
j_gene: TRBJ1-2
abundance: -
CDR3nt: TGTGCCAGCAGCTTGCCTTGGTCTGGCTACACCTTC
CDR3aa: CASSLPWSGYTF

v_gene: TRBV28
d_gene: -
len: 16
j_gene: TRBJ2-7
abundance: -
CDR3nt: TGTGCCAGCAGTATCAACGCGGGGGCCCACTCCTACGAGCAGTACTTC
CDR3aa: CASSINAGAHSYEQYF

v_gene: TRBV5-1
d_gene: -
len: 16
j_gene: TRBJ2-5
abundance: -
CDR3nt: TGCGCCAGCAGTTCAAGAGGGACGAGGGTAGAAGAGACCCAGTACTTC
CDR3aa: CASSSRGTRVEETQYF

v_gene: TRBV5-1
d_gene: -
len: 15
j_gene: TRBJ1-6
abundance: once
CDR3nt: TGCGCCAGCAGCTTGGTTGGACGGGGTAATTCACCCCTCCACTTT
CDR3aa: CASSLVGRGNSPLHF

v_gene: TRBV27
d_gene: TRBD1
len: 14
j_gene: TRBJ1-5
abundance: few
CDR3nt: TGTGCCAGCAGTCACCGGGACAGTAATCAGCCCCAGCATTTT
CDR3aa: CASSHRDSNQPQHF

v_gene: TRBV6-1
d_gene: -
len: 15
j_gene: TRBJ2-7
abundance: once
CDR3nt: TGTGCCAGCAGTGAAGAAAACAGGGTAGACTACGAGCAGTACTTC
CDR3aa: CASSEENRVDYEQYF

v_gene: TRBV7-2
d_gene: TRBD1
len: 15
j_gene: TRBJ1-2
abundance: -
CDR3nt: TGTGCCAGCAGCTTAGCGGGGACAGCCACCTATGGCTACACCTTC
CDR3aa: CASSLAGTATYGYTF

v_gene: TRBV2
d_gene: TRBD1
len: 12
j_gene: TRBJ1-2
abundance: -
CDR3nt: TGTGCCAGCAGACAGGGGGTGGGTGGCTACACCTTC
CDR3aa: CASRQGVGGYTF

v_gene: TRBV30
d_gene: -
len: 13
j_gene: TRBJ1-2
abundance: -
CDR3nt: TGTGCCTGGAGTGTACACAGGATTGGTGGCTACACCTTC
CDR3aa: CAWSVHRIGGYTF

v_gene: TRBV11-2
d_gene: -
len: 12
j_gene: TRBJ2-7
abundance: once
CDR3nt: TGTGCCAGCAGCTTAGTGGGCTACGAGCAGTACTTC
CDR3aa: CASSLVGYEQYF

v_gene: TRBV5-4
d_gene: -
len: 14
j_gene: TRBJ1-5
abundance: -
CDR3nt: TGTGCCAGCAGCTTGATAGGGTCCAATCAGCCCCAGCATTTT
CDR3aa: CASSLIGSNQPQHF

v_gene: TRBV9
d_gene: -
len: 14
j_gene: TRBJ1-2
abundance: -
CDR3nt: TGTGCCAGCAGCGTAGGTCCCTTCCCCTATGGCTACACCTTC
CDR3aa: CASSVGPFPYGYTF

v_gene: TRBV6-1
d_gene: -
len: 13
j_gene: TRBJ2-7
abundance: -
CDR3nt: TGTGCCAGCCTGACAGTCAACTCCTACGAGCAGTACTTC
CDR3aa: CASLTVNSYEQYF

v_gene: TRBV7-2
d_gene: -
len: 12
j_gene: TRBJ2-4
abundance: few
CDR3nt: TGTGCCAGCAGCTTGGACGGAAACATTCAGTACTTC
CDR3aa: CASSLDGNIQYF

v_gene: TRBV2
d_gene: TRBD1
len: 13
j_gene: TRBJ2-3
abundance: -
CDR3nt: TGTGCCAGCCGGGGACAGGCCACAGATACGCAGTATTTT
CDR3aa: CASRGQATDTQYF

v_gene: TRBV29-1
d_gene: -
len: 12
j_gene: TRBJ1-2
abundance: -
CDR3nt: TGCAGCGTTTTAGGGGAAGAACGAGGCTACACCTTC
CDR3aa: CSVLGEERGYTF

v_gene: TRBV29-1
d_gene: -
len: 14
j_gene: TRBJ1-6
abundance: -
CDR3nt: TGCAGCGTTGAAGTGAAAGGGAACAATTCACCCCTCCACTTT
CDR3aa: CSVEVKGNNSPLHF

v_gene: TRBV18
d_gene: -
len: 17
j_gene: TRBJ1-6
abundance: -
CDR3nt: TGTGCCAGCTCACCACCGTTTCCCCTAGGCGGGGGGTCACCCCTCCACTTT
CDR3aa: CASSPPFPLGGGSPLHF

v_gene: TRBV7-9
d_gene: -
len: 15
j_gene: TRBJ1-5
abundance: -
CDR3nt: TGTGCCAGCAGCTTAGGGGACACGGTCTCTCAGCCCCAGCATTTT
CDR3aa: CASSLGDTVSQPQHF

v_gene: TRBV11-3
d_gene: -
len: 13
j_gene: TRBJ1-1
abundance: -
CDR3nt: TGTGCCAGCAGCTTTGCAGCGAACACTGAAGCTTTCTTT
CDR3aa: CASSFAANTEAFF

v_gene: TRBV19
d_gene: TRBD1
len: 21
j_gene: TRBJ2-1
abundance: -
CDR3nt: TGTGCCAGTAGTACCCCAACAGGGGGAGGCTGGTCATCTCGGGGATACAATGAGCAGTTCTTC
CDR3aa: CASSTPTGGGWSSRGYNEQFF

v_gene: TRBV19
d_gene: -
len: 14
j_gene: TRBJ2-7
abundance: once
CDR3nt: TGTGCCAGTAGGGCCCAGGCGCAAGCGGTCGAGCAGTACTTC
CDR3aa: CASRAQAQAVEQYF

v_gene: TRBV5-4
d_gene: TRBD1
len: 19
j_gene: TRBJ2-6
abundance: -
CDR3nt: TGTGCCAGCAGCGGCGGTAGGGGACAGGGGGCCCCTGGGGCCAACGTCCTGACTTTC
CDR3aa: CASSGGRGQGAPGANVLTF

v_gene: TRBV5-1
d_gene: TRBD2
len: 15
j_gene: TRBJ2-5
abundance: -
CDR3nt: TGCGCCAGCAGCCCTAGCGGAAGATTCCAAGAGACCCAGTACTTC
CDR3aa: CASSPSGRFQETQYF

v_gene: TRBV7-2
d_gene: -
len: 14
j_gene: TRBJ1-1
abundance: -
CDR3nt: TGTGCCAGCTTCTTGAAGCAGGGAAGGGCTGAAGCTTTCTTT
CDR3aa: CASFLKQGRAEAFF

v_gene: TRBV19
d_gene: TRBD1
len: 15
j_gene: TRBJ1-5
abundance: -
CDR3nt: TGTGCCAGTAGTATTTCGGACAGGGCAGGACAGCCCCAGCATTTT
CDR3aa: CASSISDRAGQPQHF

v_gene: TRBV9
d_gene: -
len: 13
j_gene: TRBJ2-7
abundance: -
CDR3nt: TGTGCCAGCAGCGAAGCTCCCCAATACGAGCAGTACTTC
CDR3aa: CASSEAPQYEQYF

v_gene: TRBV6-4
d_gene: -
len: 13
j_gene: TRBJ2-5
abundance: few
CDR3nt: TGTGCCAGCAGCACCAACCAGGGAGAGACCCAGTACTTC
CDR3aa: CASSTNQGETQYF

v_gene: TRBV5-1
d_gene: TRBD1
len: 15
j_gene: TRBJ2-5
abundance: -
CDR3nt: TGCGCCAGCAGCTTCGGGACAGTAGGGAGAGAGACCCAGTACTTC
CDR3aa: CASSFGTVGRETQYF

v_gene: TRBV28
d_gene: -
len: 17
j_gene: TRBJ1-3
abundance: -
CDR3nt: TGTGCCAGCAGTTCCCCCTCAGGGTCGAGCTCTGGAAACACCATATATTTT
CDR3aa: CASSSPSGSSSGNTIYF

v_gene: TRBV12-5
d_gene: TRBD1
len: 14
j_gene: TRBJ2-7
abundance: -
CDR3nt: TGTGCTAGTGCCATGGGACAGGGGAGATCCGAGCAGTACTTC
CDR3aa: CASAMGQGRSEQYF

v_gene: TRBV9
d_gene: -
len: 15
j_gene: TRBJ1-3
abundance: -
CDR3nt: TGTGCCAGCAGCGCGACGAGGACAGCTGGAAACACCATATATTTT
CDR3aa: CASSATRTAGNTIYF

v_gene: TRBV9
d_gene: -
len: 15
j_gene: TRBJ1-6
abundance: -
CDR3nt: TGTGCCAGCAGCGTAGCTCCAGGTAATGATTCACCCCTCCACTTT
CDR3aa: CASSVAPGNDSPLHF

v_gene: TRBV5-1
d_gene: TRBD2
len: 17
j_gene: TRBJ2-3
abundance: -
CDR3nt: TGCGCCAGCAGCTTGGGATATGGACTAGCGGGCACAGATACGCAGTATTTT
CDR3aa: CASSLGYGLAGTDTQYF

v_gene: TRBV2
d_gene: -
len: 14
j_gene: TRBJ2-5
abundance: -
CDR3nt: TGTGCCAGCAGTGAAAACCGGGACCAAGAGACCCAGTACTTC
CDR3aa: CASSENRDQETQYF

v_gene: TRBV28
d_gene: -
len: 15
j_gene: TRBJ2-7
abundance: -
CDR3nt: TGTGCCAGCAGCGGAAACGATAGGGGAATCTACGAGCAGTACTTC
CDR3aa: CASSGNDRGIYEQYF